This is a list of T cell receptor beta chains from one sample in a study of blood T cell repertoires in COVID-19. Clones were sequenced by immunoSEQ multiplex PCR, and TCRdb holds only the in-frame ones, with some missing. The sample yields about 70,000 clones, about 88% seen once. Material for sequencing was peripheral blood. These receptors all stem from a man in his sixties or seventies with active COVID-19. Both conserved end residues are part of each CDR3. The D gene is left open where the match is weak. Rows give clone size only sometimes, using once, few, many, or a class for an expanded clone.

j_gene,v_gene,d_gene,abundance,CDR3nt,CDR3aa
TRBJ2-1,TRBV18,-,-,TGTGCCAGCTCACCCGCAAACAGTGGGCAGTTCTTC,CASSPANSGQFF
TRBJ2-2,TRBV9,TRBD1,-,TGTGCCAGGACGCAGTGGGACAGGAAGAACACCGGGGAGCTGTTTTTT,CARTQWDRKNTGELFF
TRBJ1-2,TRBV30,-,-,TGTGCCTGGAGGATGGCAGGGGCGAACTATGGCTACACCTTC,CAWRMAGANYGYTF
TRBJ1-6,TRBV6-4,TRBD1,-,TGTGCCACCACGGCGGGACCGAGGGACAGACCTTATAATTCACCCCTCCACTTT,CATTAGPRDRPYNSPLHF
TRBJ2-5,TRBV6-2/TRBV6-3,TRBD2,-,TGTGCCAGCAGTTACCCCGCGACTAGCGGGAGCCAGGGCCAGTACTTC,CASSYPATSGSQGQYF
TRBJ2-2,TRBV19,TRBD1,-,TGTGCCAGTATGGTTTTGGGGACAGGGAACACCGGGGAGCTGTTTTTT,CASMVLGTGNTGELFF
TRBJ2-7,TRBV6-6,TRBD1,-,TGTGCCAGCAGTTACTGGGTAGGACAGGGGGCGAGGGAGCAGTACTTC,CASSYWVGQGAREQYF
TRBJ1-2,TRBV7-2,-,once,TGTGCCAGCAGCCGTACGGGGTTGCCAGGAGGCTACACCTTC,CASSRTGLPGGYTF
TRBJ2-7,TRBV29-1,-,once,TGCAGCGTTGTTTGGGGGGAGCAGTACTTT,CSVVWGEQYF
TRBJ2-5,TRBV4-1,-,once,TGCGCCAGCAGCCAAGGGTCCAGGCAAGAGACCCAGTACTTC,CASSQGSRQETQYF
TRBJ1-4,TRBV7-9,TRBD1,-,TGTGCCAGCAGCTTCGGGACAGGGAGTGAAAAACTGTTTTTT,CASSFGTGSEKLFF
TRBJ1-5,TRBV23-1,-,-,TGCGCCAGCAGTCAATCTTCCGGGGGGGCATGTAGCAATCAGCCCCAGCATTTT,CASSQSSGGACSNQPQHF
TRBJ2-1,TRBV18,-,-,TGTGCCAGCTCCGGGGGAGGCGGCCCCTACAATGAGCAGTTCTTC,CASSGGGGPYNEQFF
TRBJ1-1,TRBV19,-,once,TGTGCCAGTAGTACCCGGACCGGTCAGCGGGACACTGAAGCTTTCTTT,CASSTRTGQRDTEAFF
TRBJ2-7,TRBV11-2,-,-,TGTGCCAGCAGCTTAGGGTGGGAGAACTCCTACGAGCAGTACTTC,CASSLGWENSYEQYF
TRBJ2-5,TRBV4-2,-,-,TGTGCCAGCAGCCAAGGCCATGGGGGGGCGGGGGCCCGCGAGACCCAGTACTTC,CASSQGHGGAGARETQYF
TRBJ2-7,TRBV18,TRBD2,-,TGTGCCAGCTCACCAGGGGTAGCGGGTACCTACGAGCAGTACTTC,CASSPGVAGTYEQYF
TRBJ2-2,TRBV6-4,-,-,TGTGCCAGCAGTGACTCGAGGGGGCAGCGGGAGACCGGGGAGCTGTTTTTT,CASSDSRGQRETGELFF
TRBJ1-1,TRBV3-1/TRBV3-2,-,-,TGTGCCAGCAGCCAAGTTCGGGGAACTGAAGCTTTCTTT,CASSQVRGTEAFF
TRBJ1-1,TRBV11-2,-,-,TGTGCCAGCAGACCGGGAGGGTCGGGGGGTTGGACAGTCACTGAAGCTTTCTTT,CASRPGGSGGWTVTEAFF
TRBJ2-5,TRBV7-3,-,-,TGTGCCAGCAGCTTTAACCGAGTAGCGGTTCTGTGGGAGACCCAGTACTTC,CASSFNRVAVLWETQYF
TRBJ2-2,TRBV10-1,-,-,TGCGCCATCCCGGGGGAGGAGGGCGGGGAGCTGTTTTTT,CAIPGEEGGELFF
TRBJ1-1,TRBV27,TRBD1,-,TGTGCCAGCAGGCGACAGGGAGGCACTGAAGCTTTCTTT,CASRRQGGTEAFF
TRBJ2-1,TRBV11-2,TRBD2,few,TGTGCCAGCAGCTTAGGGTTTAGCGGGGGACGCTCCTACAATGAGCAGTTCTTC,CASSLGFSGGRSYNEQFF
TRBJ2-3,TRBV27,TRBD2,-,TGTGCCAGCAGTTTACCCCGGACTAGCGGGGGTGCCGATACGCAGTATTTT,CASSLPRTSGGADTQYF
TRBJ2-1,TRBV3-1/TRBV3-2,TRBD2,-,TGTGCCAGCAGCCAAGATGTCCGGCCTAGCGGGAGGGACAATGAGCAGTTCTTC,CASSQDVRPSGRDNEQFF
TRBJ2-3,TRBV30,TRBD2,-,TGTGCCTGGAGTGTTCCAGCGGGGGGGGCTACAGATACGCAGTATTTT,CAWSVPAGGATDTQYF
TRBJ1-3,TRBV11-3,TRBD1,-,TGTGCCAGCAGCTTAAGGGGGCAGGGGAGGCCTGGAAACACCATATATTTT,CASSLRGQGRPGNTIYF
TRBJ2-3,TRBV14,TRBD2,-,TGTGCCAGCAGCAAACTAAGCGGGGGTGGCGCAGATACGCAGTATTTT,CASSKLSGGGADTQYF
TRBJ2-5,TRBV27,TRBD2,-,TGTGCCAGCAGTTTTCGGGGGGAGTGGGAGACCCAGTACTTC,CASSFRGEWETQYF
TRBJ2-7,TRBV28,TRBD2,-,TGTGCCAGCACCCTTGGGGCGGGAGGCTCCTACGAGCAGTACTTC,CASTLGAGGSYEQYF
TRBJ2-1,TRBV19,TRBD2,-,TGTGCCAGTAGTATAGTAGGCGGGAGGCGGGATGAGCAGTTCTTC,CASSIVGGRRDEQFF
TRBJ1-2,TRBV6-5,-,-,TGTGCCAGCAGTTACTCGCCAGGGCGGGGCTATGGCTACACCTTC,CASSYSPGRGYGYTF
TRBJ2-7,TRBV6-5,-,once,TGTGCCCCCAGGGGCTTATACGAGCAGTACTTC,CAPRGLYEQYF
TRBJ2-7,TRBV5-4,TRBD2,-,TGTGCCAGCAGCGAGGGACTAGCGGGAGCCTCCCCCCAGTACTTC,CASSEGLAGASPQYF
TRBJ2-7,TRBV29-1,TRBD1,once,TGCAGCGCAACCACAGGGGCCTACGAGCAGTACTTC,CSATTGAYEQYF
TRBJ2-1,TRBV2,TRBD2,-,TGTGCCAGCAGGGGACTAGCGGGAGGGGGTGATGAGCAGTTCTTC,CASRGLAGGGDEQFF
TRBJ2-1,TRBV7-8,-,-,TGTGCCAGCAGCCAGAGCTATGGTGAGCAGTTCTTC,CASSQSYGEQFF
TRBJ2-7,TRBV5-1,-,-,TGCGCCAGCAGCCCCCGAGCCGACGAGCAGTACTTC,CASSPRADEQYF
TRBJ2-1,TRBV5-1,-,-,TGCGCCAGCAGCTTGGTGCCGGTGAGCTCCTACAATGAGCAGTTCTTC,CASSLVPVSSYNEQFF
TRBJ2-3,TRBV3-1/TRBV3-2,TRBD2,-,TGTGCCAGCAGCCAAGTGGCTAGCGGAGATACGCAGTATTTT,CASSQVASGDTQYF
TRBJ1-2,TRBV11-2,-,-,TGTGCCAGCAGCTTAGGGTTGGCAGCTAACTATGGCTACACCTTC,CASSLGLAANYGYTF
TRBJ2-5,TRBV5-4,-,-,TGTGCCAGCAGCTTGGACCCGACTAGGGAGGAGACCCAGTACTTC,CASSLDPTREETQYF
TRBJ2-7,TRBV11-2,TRBD2,-,TGTGCCAGCAGCTTAGGCCTAGGGGAGGGTAATGAGCAGTACTTC,CASSLGLGEGNEQYF
TRBJ2-7,TRBV7-2,-,-,TGTGCCAGCAGCTTAGCGGCCTCCTACGAGCAGTACTTC,CASSLAASYEQYF
TRBJ2-2,TRBV6-5,TRBD1,-,TGTGCCAGCAGTAAGGGACAGGGGACCGGGGAGCTGTTTTTT,CASSKGQGTGELFF